A selection of T cell receptor beta chains follows, all from one sample in a study of cytomegalovirus exposure and HLA in healthy donors. Method: immunoSEQ multiplex PCR; TCRdb's copy keeps in-frame clones and lacks some. The profile covers approximately 110,000 clones, with 73% appearing a single time and 4.8% taken by the ten largest. Sequencing was done on a sample of PBMCs. These receptors were collected from a man between 60 and 75 years old in good health and CMV-seropositive. Each CDR3 is given with its conserved first and last residue. Fields, in order: CDR3 DNA, CDR3 protein, V gene, J gene, clone size, D gene. A D gene is named only where the DNA matches it firmly. For some rows the clone size is stated as once, few or many, or as a class when expanded; others skip it.

cdr3_nt: TGCAGTGCCTCAGGGTTTGATACGCAGTATTTT
cdr3_aa: CSASGFDTQYF
v_call: TRBV20-1
j_call: TRBJ2-3
clone_size: -
d_call: -

cdr3_nt: TGTGCCAGCAGTCTGGCGGGAGGCTATGGCTACACCTTC
cdr3_aa: CASSLAGGYGYTF
v_call: TRBV27
j_call: TRBJ1-2
clone_size: -
d_call: -

cdr3_nt: TGTGCCAGCAGTCAAATAGGGGGCACTGAAGCTTTCTTT
cdr3_aa: CASSQIGGTEAFF
v_call: TRBV25-1
j_call: TRBJ1-1
clone_size: -
d_call: -

cdr3_nt: TGTGCCAGTAGTATACGGGGGGAGGCGCAGTACTTC
cdr3_aa: CASSIRGEAQYF
v_call: TRBV19
j_call: TRBJ2-5
clone_size: -
d_call: TRBD2

cdr3_nt: TGCGCCAGCAGCCAGGGCACAGGGGGCACTGAAGCTTTCTTT
cdr3_aa: CASSQGTGGTEAFF
v_call: TRBV5-1
j_call: TRBJ1-1
clone_size: -
d_call: TRBD1

cdr3_nt: TGTGCCAGCAGTTTCCACGGGGGGAACACTGAAGCTTTCTTT
cdr3_aa: CASSFHGGNTEAFF
v_call: TRBV27
j_call: TRBJ1-1
clone_size: -
d_call: -

cdr3_nt: TGCGCCAGCAGCCCCCCGCTAGATCTACCCTATGGCTACACCTTC
cdr3_aa: CASSPPLDLPYGYTF
v_call: TRBV5-1
j_call: TRBJ1-2
clone_size: -
d_call: -

cdr3_nt: TGCGCCAGCAGCTCGGGACAGGTCGCCTACGAGCAGTACTTC
cdr3_aa: CASSSGQVAYEQYF
v_call: TRBV5-1
j_call: TRBJ2-7
clone_size: -
d_call: TRBD1

cdr3_nt: TGTGCCAGCCGCTCCTTAGACAGCAACGGGATTCAGTACTTC
cdr3_aa: CASRSLDSNGIQYF
v_call: TRBV7-8
j_call: TRBJ2-4
clone_size: -
d_call: -

cdr3_nt: TGTGCCAGCAGTTACGGGACTAGCGGGCGGACCACGCAGTATTTT
cdr3_aa: CASSYGTSGRTTQYF
v_call: TRBV6-6
j_call: TRBJ2-3
clone_size: -
d_call: TRBD2

cdr3_nt: TGTGCCAGCAAAGTCCCCGGGACAGATACGCAGTATTTT
cdr3_aa: CASKVPGTDTQYF
v_call: TRBV2
j_call: TRBJ2-3
clone_size: -
d_call: -

cdr3_nt: TGTGCCAGCGCCTTGTCAGACACGGTCCCTAATCAGCCCCAGCATTTT
cdr3_aa: CASALSDTVPNQPQHF
v_call: TRBV7-2
j_call: TRBJ1-5
clone_size: few
d_call: -

cdr3_nt: TGCGCCAGCAGCTCTCGTCTGCGGGCTTTCTTT
cdr3_aa: CASSSRLRAFF
v_call: TRBV4-1
j_call: TRBJ1-1
clone_size: -
d_call: -

cdr3_nt: TGTTCCAGCAGCTTTTCCGGACAGCAGTACGAGCAGTACTTC
cdr3_aa: CSSSFSGQQYEQYF
v_call: TRBV7-9
j_call: TRBJ2-7
clone_size: -
d_call: -

cdr3_nt: TGTGCCATTGGAGGACAGACCTACGAGCAGTACTTC
cdr3_aa: CAIGGQTYEQYF
v_call: TRBV10-3
j_call: TRBJ2-7
clone_size: once
d_call: -

cdr3_nt: TGTGCCAGCACCTACGGGGGTAACCCGATTCCCTATGGCTACACCTTC
cdr3_aa: CASTYGGNPIPYGYTF
v_call: TRBV6-6
j_call: TRBJ1-2
clone_size: -
d_call: -

cdr3_nt: TGCGCCAGCAGCTTGGTACCGGGAGCTGGAAACACCATATATTTT
cdr3_aa: CASSLVPGAGNTIYF
v_call: TRBV5-1
j_call: TRBJ1-3
clone_size: -
d_call: -

cdr3_nt: TGTGCCAGCAGTGAAGCCATAACAGGCTACGAGCAGTACTTC
cdr3_aa: CASSEAITGYEQYF
v_call: TRBV25-1
j_call: TRBJ2-7
clone_size: few
d_call: -

cdr3_nt: TGCGCCAGCAGCCTTGGGACAGGCAATGGGGCCAACGTCCTGACTTTC
cdr3_aa: CASSLGTGNGANVLTF
v_call: TRBV5-1
j_call: TRBJ2-6
clone_size: -
d_call: TRBD1

cdr3_nt: TGCGCCAGCAGCTTGACTAGCACAGATACGCAGTATTTT
cdr3_aa: CASSLTSTDTQYF
v_call: TRBV5-1
j_call: TRBJ2-3
clone_size: -
d_call: -

cdr3_nt: TGTGCCAGCAGTGAAAGGGAGTGGTATGGCTACACCTTC
cdr3_aa: CASSEREWYGYTF
v_call: TRBV2
j_call: TRBJ1-2
clone_size: -
d_call: -

cdr3_nt: TGTGCCAGCAGCCGACAGGGGACCAATCAGCCCCAGCATTTT
cdr3_aa: CASSRQGTNQPQHF
v_call: TRBV6-1
j_call: TRBJ1-5
clone_size: -
d_call: TRBD1

cdr3_nt: TGTGCCAGCAGCTTAGCGAGGACTAGCGGCCACCCTCGGGAGCAGTTCTTC
cdr3_aa: CASSLARTSGHPREQFF
v_call: TRBV7-9
j_call: TRBJ2-1
clone_size: -
d_call: TRBD2

cdr3_nt: TGTGCCAGCAGTCGCGGGGACACAGATACGCAGTATTTT
cdr3_aa: CASSRGDTDTQYF
v_call: TRBV6-4
j_call: TRBJ2-3
clone_size: few
d_call: -

cdr3_nt: TGCGCCAGCAGTCTCATAAGGGACAGGGTCCTTAATTTT
cdr3_aa: CASSLIRDRVLNF
v_call: TRBV23-1
j_call: TRBJ1-3
clone_size: -
d_call: TRBD1

cdr3_nt: TGTGCCAGCAGTTCACCGGGACACGGCTATGGCTACACCTTC
cdr3_aa: CASSSPGHGYGYTF
v_call: TRBV28
j_call: TRBJ1-2
clone_size: -
d_call: -

cdr3_nt: TGTGCCAGCAGTGACCGGGAGGGATCCTACGAGCAGTACTTC
cdr3_aa: CASSDREGSYEQYF
v_call: TRBV28
j_call: TRBJ2-7
clone_size: -
d_call: TRBD2

cdr3_nt: TGTGCCAGCAGCTGGACAGGGGGAACCGGGGAGCTGTTTTTT
cdr3_aa: CASSWTGGTGELFF
v_call: TRBV5-5
j_call: TRBJ2-2
clone_size: -
d_call: TRBD1

cdr3_nt: TGTGCCAGCAGCTTGGGGGGCGGGGGGGCTGGTCCTAACATTCAGTACTTC
cdr3_aa: CASSLGGGGAGPNIQYF
v_call: TRBV5-6
j_call: TRBJ2-4
clone_size: -
d_call: TRBD2

cdr3_nt: TGTGCCAGCAGCTCAGTGGACAGGGGGAACACCGGGGAGCTGTTTTTT
cdr3_aa: CASSSVDRGNTGELFF
v_call: TRBV5-6
j_call: TRBJ2-2
clone_size: -
d_call: TRBD1

cdr3_nt: TGTGCCAGCAGCTACGGACTAGCGGGACCTTTCACAGATACGCAGTATTTT
cdr3_aa: CASSYGLAGPFTDTQYF
v_call: TRBV5-6
j_call: TRBJ2-3
clone_size: -
d_call: TRBD2